Described below is a single TCR beta chain sequence and its context. Its antigen is not known. These data belong to a study of T cells after yellow fever vaccination. Study findings and constraints: By day 5 rather than day 15, the secondary response had peaked, though it was weaker. The bulk population could contribute abundant contaminating clonotypes to FACS-sorted repertoires.

5'RACE template switching generated TCR cDNA, adding a universal primer site and UMIs. A single record per CDR3 protein comes from TCRdb applying MiXCR to the 5' RACE reads. The sample records about 370,000 distinct CDR3 sequences, around 10% being singletons. The CDR3 has 12 amino acids. The junction had 11 bases not matched to a gene; V was cut back by 7 bases and J by 14 bases. The V gene's germline CDR1 is LNHDA and CDR2 SQIVND (reference sequence). The clonotype was recovered from a man aged 18 to 30 who received the YFV17D yellow fever vaccine. The sequencing here drew on PBMCs, taken on the day of the first yellow fever vaccination. This chain joins TRBV19 and TRBJ2-1, with 7 positions matching TRBD1. DNA of the CDR3: TGTGCCAGTACAATACCAGGGGGAAGGGAGTTCTTC. It is translated as CASTIPGGREFF. Supplemented by reference TRBV19 and TRBJ2-1, the full variable domain reads DGGITQSPKYLFRKEGQNVTLSCEQNLNHDAMYWYRQDPGQGLRLIYYSQIVNDFQKGDIAEGYSVSREKKESFPLTVTSAQKNPTAFYLCASTIPGGREFFGPGTRLTVL.